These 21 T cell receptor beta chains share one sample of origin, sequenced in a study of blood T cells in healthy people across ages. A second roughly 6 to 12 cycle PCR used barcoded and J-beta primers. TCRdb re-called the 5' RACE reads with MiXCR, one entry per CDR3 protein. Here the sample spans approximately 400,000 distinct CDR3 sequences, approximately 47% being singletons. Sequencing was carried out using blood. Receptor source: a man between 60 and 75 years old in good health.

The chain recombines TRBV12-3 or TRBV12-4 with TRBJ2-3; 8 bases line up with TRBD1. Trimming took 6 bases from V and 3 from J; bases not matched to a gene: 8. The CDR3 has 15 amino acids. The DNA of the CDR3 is TGTGCCAGCAGCCCAGGACAGGGTTGGACAGATACGCAGTATTTT. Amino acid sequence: CASSPGQGWTDTQYF.

CDR3 sequence: CASSGDRGATDTQYF. CDR3 nucleotide sequence: TGTGCCAGCAGTGGGGACAGGGGAGCCACAGATACGCAGTATTTT. The V call is TRBV6-1, the J call TRBJ2-3; 10 bases fit TRBD1. Germline assignment: CDR1 MNHNS and CDR2 SASEGT. V lost 4 bases, J lost 2 bases, and 3 bases stayed unmatched. The CDR3 runs to 15 residues.

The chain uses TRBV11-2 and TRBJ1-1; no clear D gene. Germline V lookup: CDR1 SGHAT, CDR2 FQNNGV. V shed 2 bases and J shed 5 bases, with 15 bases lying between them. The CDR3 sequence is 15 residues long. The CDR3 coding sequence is TGTGCCAGCAGCTTATTACCTGCGGGGAATACTGAAGCTTTCTTT. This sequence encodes CASSLLPAGNTEAFF.

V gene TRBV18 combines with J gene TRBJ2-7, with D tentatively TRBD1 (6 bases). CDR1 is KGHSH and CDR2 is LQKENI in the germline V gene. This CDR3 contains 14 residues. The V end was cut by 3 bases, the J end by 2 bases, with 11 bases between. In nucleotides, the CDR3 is TGTGCCAGCTCACCGGGACACGACACCTACGAGCAGTACTTC. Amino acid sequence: CASSPGHDTYEQYF.

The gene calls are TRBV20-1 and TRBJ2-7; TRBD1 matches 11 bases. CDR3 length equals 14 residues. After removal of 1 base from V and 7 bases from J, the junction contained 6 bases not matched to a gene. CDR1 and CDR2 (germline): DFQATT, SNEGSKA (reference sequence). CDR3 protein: CSARAGTGGWEQYF. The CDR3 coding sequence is TGCAGTGCTAGAGCCGGGACAGGGGGATGGGAGCAGTACTTC.

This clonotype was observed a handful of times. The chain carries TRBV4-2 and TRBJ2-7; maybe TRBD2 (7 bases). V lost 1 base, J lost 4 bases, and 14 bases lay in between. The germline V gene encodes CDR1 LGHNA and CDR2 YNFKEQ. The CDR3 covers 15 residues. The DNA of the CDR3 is TGTGCCAGCAGCCAAGGAGGGGGGGCCCATTACGAGCAGTACTTC. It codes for CASSQGGGAHYEQYF.

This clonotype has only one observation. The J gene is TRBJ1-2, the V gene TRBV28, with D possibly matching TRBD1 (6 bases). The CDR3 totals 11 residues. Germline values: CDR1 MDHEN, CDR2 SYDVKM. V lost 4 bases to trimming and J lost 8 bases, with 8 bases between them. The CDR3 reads CASSSGGGYTF. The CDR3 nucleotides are TGTGCCAGCAGTTCGGGGGGCGGCTACACCTTC.

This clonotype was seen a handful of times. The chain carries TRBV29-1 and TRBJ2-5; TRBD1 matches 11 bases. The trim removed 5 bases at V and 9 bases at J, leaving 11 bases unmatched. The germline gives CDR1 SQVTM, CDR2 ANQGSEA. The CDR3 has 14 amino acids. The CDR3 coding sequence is TGCAGCGTTAAAGGGACAGGGGGTTTTCGGGCCCAGTACTTC. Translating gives CSVKGTGGFRAQYF.

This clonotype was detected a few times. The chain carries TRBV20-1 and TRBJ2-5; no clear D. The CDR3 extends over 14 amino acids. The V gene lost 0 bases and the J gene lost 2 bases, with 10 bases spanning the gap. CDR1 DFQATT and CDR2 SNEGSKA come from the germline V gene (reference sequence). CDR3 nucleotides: TGCAGTGCTAGAGATGGGAACGAGCAAGAGACCCAGTACTTC. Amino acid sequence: CSARDGNEQETQYF.

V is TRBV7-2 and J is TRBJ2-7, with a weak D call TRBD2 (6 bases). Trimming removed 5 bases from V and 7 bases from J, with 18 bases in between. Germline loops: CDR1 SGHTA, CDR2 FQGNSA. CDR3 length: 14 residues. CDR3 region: CASSGRPGVREQYF. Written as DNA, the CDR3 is TGTGCCAGCAGCGGCCGCCCGGGAGTGCGGGAGCAGTACTTC.

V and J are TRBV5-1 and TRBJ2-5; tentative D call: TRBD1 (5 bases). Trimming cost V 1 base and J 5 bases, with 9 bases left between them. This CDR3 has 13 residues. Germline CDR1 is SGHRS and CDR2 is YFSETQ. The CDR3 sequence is CASSLPGLETQYF. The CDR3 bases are TGCGCCAGCAGCTTGCCAGGGCTGGAGACCCAGTACTTC.

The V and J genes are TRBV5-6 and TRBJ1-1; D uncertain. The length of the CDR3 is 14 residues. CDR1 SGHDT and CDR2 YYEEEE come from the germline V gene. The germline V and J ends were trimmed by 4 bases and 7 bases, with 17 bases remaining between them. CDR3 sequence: CASSTAGNLHEAFF. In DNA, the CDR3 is TGTGCCAGCAGCACCGCGGGGAACCTCCATGAAGCTTTCTTT.

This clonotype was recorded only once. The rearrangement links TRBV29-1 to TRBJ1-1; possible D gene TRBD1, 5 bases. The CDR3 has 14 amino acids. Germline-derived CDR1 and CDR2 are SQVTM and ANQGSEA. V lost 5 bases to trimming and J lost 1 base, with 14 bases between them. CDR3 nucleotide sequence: TGCAGCGTTTCAGTCGGGACGGCGAACACTGAAGCTTTCTTT. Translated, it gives CSVSVGTANTEAFF.

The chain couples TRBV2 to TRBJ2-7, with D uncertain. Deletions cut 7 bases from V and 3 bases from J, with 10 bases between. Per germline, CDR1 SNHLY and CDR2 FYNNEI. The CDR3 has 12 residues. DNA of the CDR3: TGTGCCAGCAACTTACAGAGCTACGAGCAGTACTTC. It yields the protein CASNLQSYEQYF.

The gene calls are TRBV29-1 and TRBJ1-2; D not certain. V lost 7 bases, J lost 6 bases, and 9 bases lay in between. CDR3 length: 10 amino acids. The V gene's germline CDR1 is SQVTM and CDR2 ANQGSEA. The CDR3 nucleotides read TGCAGCGGTGGCTCGGATGGCTACACCTTC. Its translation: CSGGSDGYTF.

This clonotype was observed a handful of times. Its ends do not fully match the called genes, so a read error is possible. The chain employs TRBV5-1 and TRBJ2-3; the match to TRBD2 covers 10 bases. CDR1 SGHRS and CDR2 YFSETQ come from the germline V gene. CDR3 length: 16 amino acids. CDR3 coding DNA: TGTGCCAGCAGCCCGTGGACTAGCGGTCGCACAGATACGCAGTATTTT. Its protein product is CASSPWTSGRTDTQYF. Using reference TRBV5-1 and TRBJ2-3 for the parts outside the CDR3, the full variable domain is KAGVTQTPRYLIKTRGQQVTLSCSPISGHRSVSWYQQTPGQGLQFLFEYFSETQRNKGNFPGRFSGRQFSNSRSEMNVSTLELGDSALYLCASSPWTSGRTDTQYFGPGTRLTVL.

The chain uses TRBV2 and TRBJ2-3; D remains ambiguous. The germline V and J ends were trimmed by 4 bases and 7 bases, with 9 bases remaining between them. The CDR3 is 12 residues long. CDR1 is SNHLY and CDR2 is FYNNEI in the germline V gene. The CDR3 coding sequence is TGTGCCAGCAGTGGACTGAGGAATACGCAGTATTTT. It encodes CASSGLRNTQYF. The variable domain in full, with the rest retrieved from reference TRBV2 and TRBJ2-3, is EPEVTQTPSHQVTQMGQEVILRCVPISNHLYFYWYRQILGQKVEFLVSFYNNEISEKSEIFDDQFSVERPDGSNFTLKIRSTKLEDSAMYFCASSGLRNTQYFGPGTRLTVL.

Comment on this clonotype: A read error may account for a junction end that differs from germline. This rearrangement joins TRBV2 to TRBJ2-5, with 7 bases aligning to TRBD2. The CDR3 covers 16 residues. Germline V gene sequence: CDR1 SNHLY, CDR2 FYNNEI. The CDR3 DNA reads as TGTGCCTGCAGGTTGACTAGCAGGAGCCAGGGTGAGACCCAGTACTTC. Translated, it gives CACRLTSRSQGETQYF.

CDR3 amino acids: CASSSERDGVDYGYTF. The CDR3 bases are TGTGCCAGCAGCTCCGAAAGGGATGGAGTTGACTATGGCTACACCTTC. This chain uses TRBV5-4 with TRBJ1-2; the D is unclear. Trimming cost V 3 bases and J 3 bases, with 18 bases left between them. Looked up from germline, CDR1 is SGHNT and CDR2 is YYREEE (reference sequence). The CDR3 extends over 16 amino acids.

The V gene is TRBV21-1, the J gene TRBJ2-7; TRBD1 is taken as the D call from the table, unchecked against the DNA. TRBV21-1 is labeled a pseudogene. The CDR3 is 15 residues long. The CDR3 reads CASSTAGTPYYEQYF. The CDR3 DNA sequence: TGTGCCAGCAGCACCGCCGGGACACCTTATTACGAGCAGTACTTC.

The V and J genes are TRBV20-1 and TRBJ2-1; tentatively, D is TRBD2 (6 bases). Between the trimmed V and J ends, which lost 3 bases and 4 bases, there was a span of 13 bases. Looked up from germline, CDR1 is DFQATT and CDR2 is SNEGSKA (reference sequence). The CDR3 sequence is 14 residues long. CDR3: CSASSGEAYNEQFF. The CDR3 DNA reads TGCAGTGCTAGTTCGGGGGAGGCTTACAATGAGCAGTTCTTC.